Following are 32 T cell receptor beta chains from one sample sequenced in a study of identical twins (TCRdb year 2016). Library prep was done by 5' RACE. Sequencing took place on an Illumina HiSeq 2000. The public reads were run again by TCRdb, first through fastp at Q25 and then through MiXCR, and only productive beta chains were kept. Every CDR3 protein is listed once, alongside the most common genes and DNA of its rows. The sample profile shows about 240,000 distinct CDR3 sequences; approximately 10% of them were found once. The ten largest clones add up to 9% to 10% of the sample. The material sequenced was memory T cells sorted from blood. The cell subset or site label here, explained by the study, means: CD45RO+ enriched T cells. These receptors were collected from a man over 45 in good health.

This clonotype was found a few times. This chain connects TRBV7-2 to TRBJ2-7; the D gene is possibly TRBD1 (6 bases). Trimming cost V 5 bases and J 0 bases, with 14 bases left between them. The germline V gene encodes CDR1 SGHTA and CDR2 FQGNSA. The CDR3 length is 15 residues. The CDR3 reads CASSLWTDFSYEQYF. CDR3 DNA: TGTGCCAGCAGCCTCTGGACAGACTTCTCCTACGAGCAGTACTTC.

This clonotype was observed a handful of times. This sequence joins TRBV7-2 and TRBJ2-7; 11 bases match TRBD2. Germline CDR1 is SGHTA and CDR2 is FQGNSA. The trim removed 4 bases at V and 2 bases at J, leaving 7 bases unmatched. The CDR3 spans 16 residues. CDR3 nucleotides: TGTGCCAGCAGCTGGATAGCGGGGGGGCCAACCTACGAGCAGTACTTC. It translates to CASSWIAGGPTYEQYF.

This chain uses TRBV27 with TRBJ2-7, with a possible D match to TRBD2 (7 bases). In germline, CDR1 is MNHEY, CDR2 SMNVEV (reference sequence). The CDR3 contains 14 residues. Trimming removed 3 bases at V and 6 bases at J, with 15 bases between. CDR3 loop: CASSLGGRTVEQYF. The CDR3 DNA sequence: TGTGCCAGCAGTTTGGGGGGGCGCACCGTCGAGCAGTACTTC.

This clonotype was recorded many times. This sequence joins TRBV5-5 and TRBJ2-7, with 8 bases aligning to TRBD2. The V gene's germline CDR1 is SGHKS and CDR2 YYEKEE (reference sequence). Unmatched junction bases numbered 12, after V lost 7 bases and J lost 0 bases. The CDR3 contains 16 residues. The CDR3 region has the DNA TGTGCCAGCTCGACCCGGCGACTAGCGCTCTCCTACGAGCAGTACTTC. Amino acids: CASSTRRLALSYEQYF.

The chain recombines TRBV29-1 with TRBJ2-1; 10 bases align to TRBD2. CDR1 and CDR2 (germline): SQVTM, ANQGSEA. V lost 8 bases to trimming and J lost 7 bases; unmatched junction nucleotides: 20. CDR3 size: 17 residues. The CDR3 spells CSIRTGRSGRAGNEQFF. CDR3 DNA sequence: TGCAGCATACGGACAGGGAGGAGCGGGAGGGCCGGGAATGAGCAGTTCTTC.

This clonotype has just a few counts. This chain connects TRBV5-1 to TRBJ2-7; 7 bases line up with TRBD1. Germline CDR1 reads SGHRS; CDR2 reads YFSETQ. V shed 4 bases, J shed 4 bases, and the junction held 8 bases outside the gene matches. The CDR3 totals 14 residues. This CDR3 reads CASSKVGQSYEQYF. CDR3 nucleotide sequence: TGCGCCAGCAGCAAGGTGGGACAGAGTTACGAGCAGTACTTC.

There are a few counts of this clonotype. This chain joins TRBV5-6 and TRBJ2-7, with D perhaps matching TRBD2 (5 bases). In germline, CDR1 is SGHDT, CDR2 YYEEEE. This CDR3 spans 15 amino acids. V dropped 10 bases and J dropped 1 base, with 21 bases sitting between them. CDR3 nucleotides: TGTGCCTCCAGCTTTTTCCGACGGGATTCCTACGAGCAGTACTTC. This sequence encodes CASSFFRRDSYEQYF. Full variable domain (missing parts from reference TRBV5-6 and TRBJ2-7): DAGVTQSPTHLIKTRGQQVTLRCSPKSGHDTVSWYQQALGQGPQFIFQYYEEEERQRGNFPDRFSGHQFPNYSSELNVNALLLGDSALYLCASSFFRRDSYEQYFGPGTRLTVT.

This clonotype was observed at least ten times. The chain couples TRBV24-1 to TRBJ1-2, with TRBD1 matching 8 bases. Germline CDR1 and CDR2: KGHDR and SFDVKD. This CDR3 is built from 13 residues. The ends lost 6 bases at V and 3 bases at J; junction bases unmatched: 2. The CDR3 DNA reads as TGTGCCACCAGTACGGGACAGGACTATGGCTACACCTTC. Its protein is CATSTGQDYGYTF.

This clonotype was seen ten or more times. The chain employs TRBV27 and TRBJ2-7; D is perhaps TRBD2 (6 bases). V lost 6 bases and J 4 bases, leaving 22 bases between the germline ends. Germline CDR1 and CDR2: MNHEY and SMNVEV (reference sequence). This CDR3 region has 16 residues. The CDR3 is CASRPLRPGLTYEQYF. The CDR3 DNA is TGTGCCAGCAGACCCCTCCGACCGGGACTGACATACGAGCAGTACTTC.

V and J are TRBV20-1 and TRBJ2-7, with D possibly TRBD1 on 6 matching bases. The CDR3 extends over 14 amino acids. Germline CDR1 DFQATT, CDR2 SNEGSKA (reference sequence). V was pared by 0 bases and J by 6 bases, with 15 bases between. CDR3 sequence reads: CSARETGMSAEQYF. CDR3 bases: TGCAGTGCTAGAGAAACAGGGATGTCGGCCGAGCAGTACTTC.

This clonotype was picked up a small number of times. The chain recombines TRBV7-9 with TRBJ1-2; D may be TRBD1 (5 bases). This CDR3 spans 14 amino acids. Germline assignment: CDR1 SEHNR and CDR2 FQNEAQ (reference sequence). V was shortened by 0 bases and J by 6 bases, with 11 bases between the two germline ends. The CDR3 protein is CASSLAFAGDGYTF. The CDR3 nucleotides are TGTGCCAGCAGCTTAGCGTTCGCGGGGGATGGCTACACCTTC.

This clonotype was seen more than once but under ten times. At one end the junction does not follow the germline gene, possibly because of a read error. CDR3: CAISASHGVYDEQFF. The CDR3 bases are TGTGCCATCAGTGCGAGCCATGGAGTCTACGATGAGCAGTTCTTC. The V and J genes are TRBV10-3 and TRBJ2-1; D ambiguous. This CDR3 is built from 15 residues. Germline assignment: CDR1 ENHRY and CDR2 SYGVKD.

The chain couples TRBV25-1 to TRBJ2-5; 9 nucleotides match TRBD1. With 4 bases clipped from V and 5 bases from J, the junction kept 8 bases outside the gene matches. Germline V gene lookup returns CDR1 MGHDK and CDR2 SYGVNS. The length of the CDR3 is 15 residues. The chain's CDR3 is CASSGGDREGETQYF. As DNA, the CDR3 is TGTGCCAGCAGTGGCGGGGACAGGGAGGGCGAGACCCAGTACTTC.

This clonotype has a handful of counts. V usage is TRBV7-2 and J usage is TRBJ1-5; 12 nucleotides line up with TRBD1. Germline trimming cut 3 bases from V and 6 bases from J; bases unmatched to any gene: 9. This CDR3 has 17 amino acids. CDR1 is SGHTA and CDR2 is FQGNSA in the germline V gene. The DNA of the CDR3 is TGTGCCAGCAGCTTCGGCGGGGGACAGGGGGCGAGTCAGCCCCAGCATTTT. Protein product: CASSFGGGQGASQPQHF. Looking up the rest from reference TRBV7-2 and TRBJ1-5 gives the full variable domain: GAGVSQSPSNKVTEKGKDVELRCDPISGHTALYWYRQSLGQGLEFLIYFQGNSAPDKSGLPSDRFSAERTGGSVSTLTIQRTQQEDSAVYLCASSFGGGQGASQPQHFGDGTRLSIL.

The chain is built from TRBV6-1 and TRBJ2-1, with TRBD1 matching 7 bases. The V and J ends lost 6 bases and 8 bases, in that order; junction bases with no gene match: 7. This CDR3 spans 13 amino acids. Looked up from germline, CDR1 is MNHNS and CDR2 is SASEGT. The CDR3 region is CASRPGTGDEQFF. CDR3 DNA sequence: TGTGCCAGCAGGCCAGGTACAGGGGATGAGCAGTTCTTC.

This clonotype was observed many times. V gene TRBV10-3 combines with J gene TRBJ1-5, with 7 bases identical to TRBD1. V was clipped by 10 bases and J by 2 bases; unmatched bases: 8. From germline, CDR1 is ENHRY and CDR2 SYGVKD. The CDR3 sequence is 14 residues long. The CDR3 protein is CATQAGTGNQPQHF. In DNA form, the CDR3 reads TGTGCCACGCAGGCCGGGACAGGCAATCAGCCCCAGCATTTT.

This CDR3 reads CASSADRGDYGYTF. Written as DNA, the CDR3 is TGTGCCAGCAGCGCCGACAGGGGGGACTATGGCTACACCTTC. The chain links TRBV7-9 to TRBJ1-2; 9 bases map to TRBD1. Germline V CDR1 and CDR2: SEHNR, FQNEAQ (reference sequence). Unmatched junction bases numbered 4, after V lost 5 bases and J lost 3 bases. This CDR3 contains 14 residues.

This clonotype has at least ten counts. This chain uses TRBV12-3 or TRBV12-4 with TRBJ2-1, with 7 positions matching TRBD2. CDR3 length equals 14 residues. V shed 3 bases, J shed 5 bases, and the junction held 4 bases outside the gene matches. CDR3 DNA: TGTGCCAGCAGTTTGTTTGCGGGGGACAATGAGCAGTTCTTC. Its protein product is CASSLFAGDNEQFF.

At least ten counts were recorded for this clonotype. V is TRBV20-1 and J is TRBJ1-6; D gene ambiguous. This CDR3 has 13 amino acids. Trimming cost V 0 bases and J 5 bases, with 5 bases left between them. Germline values: CDR1 DFQATT, CDR2 SNEGSKA (reference sequence). The CDR3 is CSARDHNNSPLHF. For the CDR3, the DNA is TGCAGTGCTAGAGATCACAATAATTCACCCCTCCACTTT.

The table lists this clonotype with a few counts. A clone one base away is much larger, so this may be a read error. This chain connects TRBV4-1 to TRBJ1-1; 8 bases match TRBD1. CDR1 is MGHRA, CDR2 YSYEKL, per germline. The CDR3 sequence is 19 residues long. V shed 4 bases, J shed 1 base, and the junction held 17 bases outside the gene matches. CDR3 protein: CASSLVHGTGREKNTEAFF. CDR3 nucleotides: TGCGCCAGCAGCCTCGTTCACGGGACAGGAAGGGAAAAGAACACTGAAGCTTTCTTT.

The genes are TRBV12-3 or TRBV12-4 and TRBJ2-7; 14 nucleotides line up with TRBD2. The CDR3 length is 16 residues. The trim removed 3 bases at V and 0 bases at J, leaving 1 base unmatched. CDR3 bases: TGTGCCAGCAGTTTGGGACTAGCGGGAGCCTCCTACGAGCAGTACTTC. It is translated as CASSLGLAGASYEQYF.

The rearrangement uses TRBV30 and TRBJ2-3, with TRBD2 matching 11 bases. J was trimmed by 4 bases and V by 0 bases; bases with no gene match: 3. Germline values: CDR1 GTSNPN, CDR2 SVGIG (reference sequence). There are 15 residues in the CDR3. The CDR3 spells CAWSVGSGGADTQYF. In nucleotides, the CDR3 is TGTGCCTGGAGTGTAGGTAGCGGGGGGGCAGATACGCAGTATTTT. Together with reference TRBV30 and TRBJ2-3, the CDR3 gives the full variable domain: SQTIHQWPATLVQPVGSPLSLECTVEGTSNPNLYWYRQAAGRGLQLLFYSVGIGQISSEVPQNLSASRPQDRQFILSSKKLLLSDSGFYLCAWSVGSGGADTQYFGPGTRLTVL.

This clonotype was seen repeatedly, ten times or more. The chain has TRBV3-1 and TRBJ2-1; weak D call: TRBD2 (7 bases). The germline V gene has CDR1 LGHDT and CDR2 YNNKEL (reference sequence). There are 16 residues in the CDR3. Trimming shortened V by 0 bases and J by 4 bases, and 13 bases separated the two germline ends. DNA of the CDR3: TGTGCCAGCAGCCAAGATCGGGGGGCGGGGTACAATGAGCAGTTCTTC. Translation: CASSQDRGAGYNEQFF.

The table lists this clonotype with many counts. This CDR3 reads CASSLPNGGPGTDTQYF. The CDR3 DNA reads as TGTGCCAGCAGCCTCCCGAACGGGGGCCCTGGCACAGATACGCAGTATTTT. The J gene is TRBJ2-3, the V gene TRBV28; TRBD1 or TRBD2 may be the D gene (6 bases each). Trimming left V 6 bases short and J 1 base short, with 20 bases between. Germline assignment: CDR1 MDHEN and CDR2 SYDVKM. The CDR3 extends over 17 amino acids. The whole variable domain, remainder taken from reference TRBV28 and TRBJ2-3, is DVKVTQSSRYLVKRTGEKVFLECVQDMDHENMFWYRQDPGLGLRLIYFSYDVKMKEKGDIPEGYSVSREKKERFSLILESASTNQTSMYLCASSLPNGGPGTDTQYFGPGTRLTVL.

This clonotype was counted many times. The V gene is TRBV29-1, the J gene TRBJ2-2; a possible D gene is TRBD2 (5 bases). With 3 bases removed from V and 4 bases from J, the gap between germline ends came to 9 bases. The CDR3 runs 13 residues. Germline CDR1 SQVTM, CDR2 ANQGSEA. CDR3 protein: CSVEGSSTGELFF. The CDR3, as DNA: TGCAGCGTTGAGGGGAGTTCCACCGGGGAGCTGTTTTTT.

The chain links TRBV7-9 to TRBJ1-3; D is undetermined. The germline V and J ends were trimmed by 5 bases and 4 bases, with 18 bases remaining between them. This CDR3 has 16 residues. CDR1 and CDR2 from the germline V gene are SEHNR and FQNEAQ (reference sequence). The CDR3 region has the DNA TGTGCCAGCAGCCCCGGCGGAGGACTTTTCGGAAACACCATATATTTT. Residues: CASSPGGGLFGNTIYF.

The chain uses TRBV28 and TRBJ2-7; TRBD2 agrees at 8 bases. V shed 6 bases and J 2 bases; nucleotides not matched to a gene: 9. CDR1 is MDHEN, CDR2 SYDVKM, per germline. The CDR3 runs 15 residues. The chain's CDR3 is CASRSGAGGAYEQYF. In DNA form, the CDR3 reads TGTGCCAGCAGATCCGGTGCCGGGGGGGCCTACGAGCAGTACTTC. The whole variable domain, filled in from reference TRBV28 and TRBJ2-7, reads DVKVTQSSRYLVKRTGEKVFLECVQDMDHENMFWYRQDPGLGLRLIYFSYDVKMKEKGDIPEGYSVSREKKERFSLILESASTNQTSMYLCASRSGAGGAYEQYFGPGTRLTVT.

This clonotype occurred a few times. The CDR3 loop reads CATSRDWRLDTQYF. DNA of the CDR3: TGTGCCACCAGCCGGGACTGGCGACTAGATACGCAGTATTTT. The gene calls are TRBV24-1 and TRBJ2-3; maybe TRBD2 (6 bases). Looked up from germline, CDR1 is KGHDR and CDR2 is SFDVKD. V was pared by 7 bases and J by 5 bases, with 15 bases between. The length of the CDR3 is 14 residues.

This clonotype showed up many times. This rearrangement joins TRBV20-1 to TRBJ2-7; a possible D gene is TRBD2 (7 bases). The CDR3 loop spans 15 amino acids. Germline CDR1 is DFQATT and CDR2 is SNEGSKA (reference sequence). Trimming took off 2 bases at V and 6 bases at J, with 20 bases between the two ends. CDR3 loop: CSARFAGALLTEQYF. The DNA for the CDR3 is TGCAGTGCTAGATTTGCGGGGGCTCTCCTGACCGAGCAGTACTTC.

V usage is TRBV5-6 and J usage is TRBJ2-7; the D is unclear. Germline-derived CDR1 and CDR2 are SGHDT and YYEEEE. The CDR3 contains 11 residues. Trimming shortened V by 1 base and J by 6 bases, and 5 bases separated the two germline ends. The CDR3 bases are TGTGCCAGCAGCTTGTTAGCCGAGCAGTACTTC. It codes for CASSLLAEQYF.

In this sample, this clonotype turned up many times. The V gene is TRBV12-3 or TRBV12-4, the J gene TRBJ2-5, with 15 bases fitting TRBD2. The CDR3 has 15 amino acids. J lost 5 bases, V lost 6 bases, and 4 bases had no gene match. In nucleotides, the CDR3 is TGTGCCAGCAGAGGGACTAGCGGGGGGAAGGAGACCCAGTACTTC. Translated, it gives CASRGTSGGKETQYF.

The V and J genes are TRBV10-1 and TRBJ1-1, with D unclear. This CDR3 contains 13 residues. Trimming took 2 bases from V and 6 from J, leaving 10 bases between them. Germline lookup yields CDR1 WNHNN and CDR2 SYGVQD (reference sequence). The DNA for the CDR3 is TGCGCCAGCAGTGAGACTAACGCCCCTGAAGCTTTCTTT. This translates into CASSETNAPEAFF.